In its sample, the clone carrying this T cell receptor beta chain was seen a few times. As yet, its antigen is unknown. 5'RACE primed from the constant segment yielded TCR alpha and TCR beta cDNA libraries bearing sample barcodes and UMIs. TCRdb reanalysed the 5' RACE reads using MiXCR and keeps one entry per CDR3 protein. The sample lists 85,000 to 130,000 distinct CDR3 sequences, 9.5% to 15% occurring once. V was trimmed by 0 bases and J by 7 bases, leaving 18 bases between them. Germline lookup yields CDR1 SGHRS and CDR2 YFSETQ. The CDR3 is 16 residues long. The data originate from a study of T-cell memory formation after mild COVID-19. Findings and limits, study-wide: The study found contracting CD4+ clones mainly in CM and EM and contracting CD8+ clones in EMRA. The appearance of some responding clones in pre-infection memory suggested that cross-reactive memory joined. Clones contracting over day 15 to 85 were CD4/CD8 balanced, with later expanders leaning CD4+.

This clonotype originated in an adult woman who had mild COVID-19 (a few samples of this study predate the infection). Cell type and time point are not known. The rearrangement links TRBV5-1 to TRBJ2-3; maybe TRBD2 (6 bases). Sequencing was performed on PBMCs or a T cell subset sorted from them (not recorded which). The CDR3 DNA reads TGCGCCAGCAGCTTGGCTCGAGCGGGCCTCGGGAATACGCAGTATTTT. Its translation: CASSLARAGLGNTQYF.